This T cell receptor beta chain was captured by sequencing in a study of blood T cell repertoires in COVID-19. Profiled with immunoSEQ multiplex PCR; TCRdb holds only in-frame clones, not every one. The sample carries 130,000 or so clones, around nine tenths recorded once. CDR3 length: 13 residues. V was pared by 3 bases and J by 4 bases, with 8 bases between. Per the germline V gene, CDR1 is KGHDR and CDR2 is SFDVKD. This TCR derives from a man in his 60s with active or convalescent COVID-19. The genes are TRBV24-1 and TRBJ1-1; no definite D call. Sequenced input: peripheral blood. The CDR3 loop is CATSDGPFTEAFF. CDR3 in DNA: TGTGCCACCAGTGATGGGCCGTTCACTGAAGCTTTCTTT.